This T cell receptor (beta chain) was documented in a study of a mutant IDH1 vaccine in newly diagnosed glioma. Study at large: Vaccination was launched 4-6 weeks after radiotherapy alone, or with temozolomide cycles. Every participant had undergone radiotherapy, temozolomide, or both before, and most underwent both.

The time point here: week 35, safety follow-up. Vaccine doses each comprised 300 ug of mutant IDH1 20-mer peptide, with topical imiquimod. Eight vaccinations were given in weeks 1, 3, 5, 7, 11, 15, 19 and 23. Every donor had a new WHO grade 3 or 4 astrocytoma that was IDH1-mutant, with loss of nuclear ATRX. Clones were sequenced by immunoSEQ multiplex PCR, and TCRdb holds only the in-frame ones, with some missing. The data show tens of thousands of clones, with roughly four fifths seen just once and roughly 4.7% held by the top ten. The germline gives CDR1 MGHRA, CDR2 YSYEKL. Trimming stripped 4 bases from V and 0 bases from J, with 18 bases between. The CDR3 length is 17 residues. With regard to this clone: The antigen is not known.

The TCR sequence derives from a man aged 50 to 59 with glioma. The genes are TRBV4-1 and TRBJ1-1, with D uncertain. The sequenced sample was PBMCs, obtained from a glioma patient whose treatment included an IDH1 peptide vaccine. The CDR3 reads CASSLYGDLYMNTEAFF. The CDR3 bases are TGCGCCAGCAGCCTATACGGGGATCTCTACATGAACACTGAAGCTTTCTTT.